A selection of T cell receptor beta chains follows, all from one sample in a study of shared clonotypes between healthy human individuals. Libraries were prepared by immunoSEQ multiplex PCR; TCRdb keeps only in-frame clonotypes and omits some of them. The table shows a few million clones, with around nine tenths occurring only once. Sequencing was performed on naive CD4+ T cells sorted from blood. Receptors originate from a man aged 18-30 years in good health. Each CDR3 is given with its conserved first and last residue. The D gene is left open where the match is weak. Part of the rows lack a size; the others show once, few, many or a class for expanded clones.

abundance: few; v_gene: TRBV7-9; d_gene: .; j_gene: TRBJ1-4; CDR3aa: CASSMDSPKLFF; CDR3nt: TGTGCCAGCAGCATGGACAGTCCAAAACTGTTTTTT
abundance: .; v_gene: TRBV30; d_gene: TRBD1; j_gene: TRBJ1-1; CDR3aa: CAWSPPGTGNRYTEAFF; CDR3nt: TGTGCCTGGAGCCCTCCCGGGACAGGGAATAGATACACTGAAGCTTTCTTT
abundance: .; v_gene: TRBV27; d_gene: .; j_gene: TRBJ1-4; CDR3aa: CASSSRFFLQRNEKLFF; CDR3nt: TGTGCCAGCAGTTCACGGTTTTTTTTGCAGCGTAATGAAAAACTGTTTTTT
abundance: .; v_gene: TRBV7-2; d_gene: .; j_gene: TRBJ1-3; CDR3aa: CASSSWDSGNTIYF; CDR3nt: TGTGCCAGCAGCTCTTGGGACTCTGGAAACACCATATATTTT
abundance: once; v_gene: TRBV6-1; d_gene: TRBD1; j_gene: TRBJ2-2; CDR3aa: CASRQGANTGELFF; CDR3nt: TGTGCCAGCAGACAGGGGGCTAACACCGGGGAGCTGTTTTTT
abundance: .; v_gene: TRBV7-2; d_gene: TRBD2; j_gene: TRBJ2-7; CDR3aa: CASSLGLAGDSYEQYF; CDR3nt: TGTGCCAGCAGCTTAGGGTTAGCGGGGGATTCCTACGAGCAGTACTTC
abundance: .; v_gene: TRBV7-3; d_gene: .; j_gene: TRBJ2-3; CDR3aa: CASSFGPHTDTQYF; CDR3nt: TGTGCCAGCAGCTTCGGTCCACACACAGATACGCAGTATTTT
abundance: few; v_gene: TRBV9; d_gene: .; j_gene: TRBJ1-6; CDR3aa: CASSPPGTTNSPLHF; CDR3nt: TGTGCCAGCAGCCCTCCAGGGACTACTAATTCACCCCTCCACTTT
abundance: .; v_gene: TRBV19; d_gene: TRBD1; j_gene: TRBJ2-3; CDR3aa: CASSTDRGRADTQYF; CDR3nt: TGTGCCAGTAGTACCGACAGGGGGCGCGCAGATACGCAGTATTTT
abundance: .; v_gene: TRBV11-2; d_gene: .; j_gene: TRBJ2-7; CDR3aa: CASSLGRRYEQYF; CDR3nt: TGTGCCAGCAGCTTAGGACGGCGCTACGAGCAGTACTTC
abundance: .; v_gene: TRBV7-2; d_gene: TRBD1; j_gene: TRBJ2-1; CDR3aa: CASSLVGGGGNEQFF; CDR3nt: TGTGCCAGCAGCTTAGTAGGGGGCGGTGGGAATGAGCAGTTCTTC
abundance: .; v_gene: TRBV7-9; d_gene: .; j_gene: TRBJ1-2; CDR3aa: CASSLGMAADNYGYTF; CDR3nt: TGTGCCAGCAGCTTAGGAATGGCAGCTGATAACTATGGCTACACCTTC
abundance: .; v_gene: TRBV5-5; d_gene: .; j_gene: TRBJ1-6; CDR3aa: CASSLGLGTGNSPLHF; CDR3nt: TGTGCCAGCAGCTTGGGTCTGGGGACGGGGAATTCACCCCTCCACTTT
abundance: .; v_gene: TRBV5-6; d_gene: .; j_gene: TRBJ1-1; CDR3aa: CASSFFDLRDTEAFF; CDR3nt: TGTGCCAGCAGCTTTTTTGACCTTAGGGACACTGAAGCTTTCTTT
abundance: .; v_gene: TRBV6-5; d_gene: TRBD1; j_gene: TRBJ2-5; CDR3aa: CASSRDRGRRETQYF; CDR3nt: TGTGCCAGCAGTCGGGACAGGGGGCGCAGAGAGACCCAGTACTTC
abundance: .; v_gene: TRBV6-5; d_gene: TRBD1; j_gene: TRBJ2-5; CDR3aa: CASSYSGQGSQETQYF; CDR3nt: TGTGCCAGCAGTTACTCTGGACAGGGGTCCCAAGAGACCCAGTACTTC
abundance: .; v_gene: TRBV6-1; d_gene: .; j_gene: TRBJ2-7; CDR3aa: CASSGHEPGAYEQYF; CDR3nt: TGTGCCAGCAGTGGGCATGAGCCAGGGGCCTACGAGCAGTACTTC
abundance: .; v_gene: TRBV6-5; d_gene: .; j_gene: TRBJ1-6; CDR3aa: CAGGKTYNSPLHF; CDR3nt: TGTGCCGGGGGGAAGACCTATAATTCACCCCTCCACTTT
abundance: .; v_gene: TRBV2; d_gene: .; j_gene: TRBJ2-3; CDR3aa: CASSQGGPDTQYF; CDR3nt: TGTGCCAGCAGTCAGGGGGGACCAGATACGCAGTATTTT
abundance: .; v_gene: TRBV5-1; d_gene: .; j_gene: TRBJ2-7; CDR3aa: CASSIRIDGEQYF; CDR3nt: TGCGCCAGCAGCATCCGAATCGACGGGGAGCAGTACTTC
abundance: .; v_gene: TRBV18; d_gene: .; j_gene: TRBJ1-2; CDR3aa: CASSPVQALNYGYTF; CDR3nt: TGTGCCAGCTCACCAGTACAGGCCCTTAACTATGGCTACACCTTC
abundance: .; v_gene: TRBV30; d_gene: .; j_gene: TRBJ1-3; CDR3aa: CAWSVLSGNTIYF; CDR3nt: TGTGCCTGGAGTGTGCTTTCTGGAAACACCATATATTTT
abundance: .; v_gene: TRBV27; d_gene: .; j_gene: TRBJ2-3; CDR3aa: CASSRTSRGVDTQYF; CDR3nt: TGTGCCAGCAGTCGCACTAGTAGGGGAGTAGATACGCAGTATTTT
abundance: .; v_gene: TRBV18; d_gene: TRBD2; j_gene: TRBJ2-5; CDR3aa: CASSPQPGLTQETQYF; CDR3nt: TGTGCCAGCTCACCGCAACCGGGACTAACACAAGAGACCCAGTACTTC
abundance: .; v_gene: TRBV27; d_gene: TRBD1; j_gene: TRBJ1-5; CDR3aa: CASSFRGQVQPQHF; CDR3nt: TGTGCCAGCAGTTTTAGGGGGCAGGTTCAGCCCCAGCATTTT
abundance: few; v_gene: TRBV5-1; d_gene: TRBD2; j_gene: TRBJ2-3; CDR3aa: CASSSQEASGGKLTDTQYF; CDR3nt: TGCGCCAGCAGCTCACAGGAGGCTAGCGGGGGGAAACTCACAGATACGCAGTATTTT
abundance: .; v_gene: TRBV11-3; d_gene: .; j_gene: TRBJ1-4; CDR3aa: CASSLGGANEKLFF; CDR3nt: TGTGCCAGCAGCTTAGGGGGGGCTAATGAAAAACTGTTTTTT
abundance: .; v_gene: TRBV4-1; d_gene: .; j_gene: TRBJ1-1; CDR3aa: CASSSGSGGNTEAFF; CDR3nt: TGCGCCAGCAGCAGTGGGTCGGGAGGGAACACTGAAGCTTTCTTT
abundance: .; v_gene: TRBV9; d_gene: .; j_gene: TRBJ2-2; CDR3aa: CASSFRTASNTGELFF; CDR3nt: TGTGCCAGCAGCTTCCGGACAGCTTCAAACACCGGGGAGCTGTTTTTT
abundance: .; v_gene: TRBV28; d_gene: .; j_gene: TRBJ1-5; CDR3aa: CASSPRGQFGQPQHF; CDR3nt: TGTGCCAGCAGTCCCCGGGGGCAGTTCGGTCAGCCCCAGCATTTT
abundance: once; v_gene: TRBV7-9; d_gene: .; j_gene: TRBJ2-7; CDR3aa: CASSLVGQDEQYF; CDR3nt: TGTGCCAGCAGCTTAGTGGGGCAGGACGAGCAGTACTTC
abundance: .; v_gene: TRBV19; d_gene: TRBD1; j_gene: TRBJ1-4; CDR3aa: CASSIWEGANEKLFF; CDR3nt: TGTGCCAGTAGTATTTGGGAGGGGGCGAATGAAAAACTGTTTTTT
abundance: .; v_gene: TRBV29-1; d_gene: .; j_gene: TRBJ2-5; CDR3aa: CSVVRGLLETQYF; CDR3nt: TGCAGCGTTGTCAGGGGTTTGTTGGAGACCCAGTACTTC
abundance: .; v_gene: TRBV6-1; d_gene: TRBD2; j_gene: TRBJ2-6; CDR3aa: CASSERREGAGANVLTF; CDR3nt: TGTGCCAGCAGTGAGCGGCGGGAGGGGGCTGGGGCCAACGTCCTGACTTTC
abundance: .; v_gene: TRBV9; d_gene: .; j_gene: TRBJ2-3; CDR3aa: CASSVDSAGPDTQYF; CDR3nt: TGTGCCAGCAGCGTGGATAGCGCGGGCCCAGATACGCAGTATTTT
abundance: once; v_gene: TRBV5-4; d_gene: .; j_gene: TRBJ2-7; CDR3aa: CASSQGYQVSYEQYF; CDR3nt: TGTGCCAGCAGCCAGGGATATCAGGTCTCCTACGAGCAGTACTTC
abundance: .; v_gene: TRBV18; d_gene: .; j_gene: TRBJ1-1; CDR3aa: CASSPMAVTEAFF; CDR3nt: TGTGCCAGCTCCCCGATGGCGGTCACTGAAGCTTTCTTT
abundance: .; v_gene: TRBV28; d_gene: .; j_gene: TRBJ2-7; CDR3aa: CASSNTDRTYEQYF; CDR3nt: TGTGCCAGCAGTAACACAGACAGAACCTACGAGCAGTACTTC
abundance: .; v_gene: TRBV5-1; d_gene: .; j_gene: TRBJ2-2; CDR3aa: CASSAMGTGELFF; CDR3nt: TGCGCCAGCAGCGCAATGGGCACCGGGGAGCTGTTTTTT
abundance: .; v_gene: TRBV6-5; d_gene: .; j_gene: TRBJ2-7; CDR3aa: CASSYRSGTNFYEQYF; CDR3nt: TGTGCCAGCAGTTACAGGTCAGGGACGAACTTCTACGAGCAGTACTTC
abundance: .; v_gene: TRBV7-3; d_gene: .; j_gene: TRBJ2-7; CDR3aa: CASGQRGEQYF; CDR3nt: TGTGCCAGCGGCCAAAGGGGGGAGCAGTACTTC
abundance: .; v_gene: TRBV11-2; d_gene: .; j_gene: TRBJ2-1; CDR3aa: CASSLVVGSGEQFF; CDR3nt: TGTGCCAGCAGCTTAGTTGTGGGTTCGGGTGAGCAGTTCTTC
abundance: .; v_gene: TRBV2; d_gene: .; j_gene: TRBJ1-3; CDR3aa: CASRDSGVGNTIYF; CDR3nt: TGTGCCAGCAGGGACTCGGGGGTCGGAAACACCATATATTTT
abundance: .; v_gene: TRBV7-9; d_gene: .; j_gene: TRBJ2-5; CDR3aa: CASSPPSQKETQYF; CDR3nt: TGTGCCAGCAGCCCCCCGTCCCAGAAAGAGACCCAGTACTTC
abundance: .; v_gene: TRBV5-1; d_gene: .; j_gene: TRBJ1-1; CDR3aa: CASSAQGNTEAFF; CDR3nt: TGCGCCAGCAGCGCCCAAGGGAACACTGAAGCTTTCTTT
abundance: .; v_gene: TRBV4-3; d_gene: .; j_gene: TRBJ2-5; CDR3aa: CASSHPGETQYF; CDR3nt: TGCGCCAGCAGCCACCCGGGAGAGACCCAGTACTTC